One sample yielded the 17 T cell receptor beta chains listed below, sequenced in a study of OX40 agonist ivuxolimab in advanced cancers. Assay used: immunoSEQ multiplex PCR; TCRdb lists only in-frame clones, some missing. The sample consists of tens of thousands of clones, 90% of them appearing once. The source was CD4+ or CD8+ T cells sorted from blood, collected in a trial of the OX40 agonist ivuxolimab. The receptors were gathered from an adult with an advanced solid tumor such as melanoma, head and neck, liver or kidney cancer.

This clone was picked up one time. This chain connects TRBV11-2 to TRBJ2-1, with 7 positions matching TRBD2. Germline loops: CDR1 SGHAT, CDR2 FQNNGV. Unmatched junction bases numbered 7, after V lost 8 bases and J lost 0 bases. The CDR3 sequence is 15 residues long. CDR3 bases: TGTGCCAGCGGTTTGGGGGGGGTCTCCTACAATGAGCAGTTCTTC. Translation gives CASGLGGVSYNEQFF.

CDR3 nucleotide sequence: TGTGCCAGCAGCTTGGTTGGGGGGACGGAGCAGTACTTC. Amino acids: CASSLVGGTEQYF. This chain connects TRBV5-4 to TRBJ2-7, with D perhaps TRBD2 (6 bases). V shed 0 bases and J shed 7 bases, with 11 bases lying between them. The CDR3 covers 13 residues. CDR1 is SGHNT, CDR2 YYREEE, per germline (reference sequence).

The rearrangement uses TRBV9 and TRBJ2-5; 15 bases are shared with TRBD2. Germline V CDR1 and CDR2: SGDLS, YYNGEE. The CDR3 spans 17 residues. The V gene end was trimmed by 3 bases and the J gene end by 5 bases; junction bases not matched to a gene: 8. The CDR3, as DNA: TGTGCCAGCAGCGACTGGACTAGCGGGAGGGAGAGGGAGACCCAGTACTTC. Its translation: CASSDWTSGRERETQYF.

V and J are TRBV28 and TRBJ2-7, with D uncertain. CDR1 and CDR2 (germline): MDHEN, SYDVKM. CDR3 length equals 12 residues. The V end was cut by 3 bases, the J end by 2 bases, with 5 bases between. This CDR3 is CASSLAAYEQYF. DNA for the CDR3: TGTGCCAGCAGTTTGGCGGCCTACGAGCAGTACTTC.

The CDR3 loop is CASRTQGDHTEAFF. For the CDR3, the DNA is TGTGCCAGCAGAACTCAGGGGGACCACACTGAAGCTTTCTTT. The V call is TRBV7-2, the J call TRBJ1-1; 7 bases fit TRBD1. The CDR3 is 14 residues long. J was trimmed by 3 bases and V by 6 bases; bases with no gene match: 7. From germline, CDR1 is SGHTA and CDR2 FQGNSA.

The DNA of the CDR3 is TGTGCCAGCAGCTTCTCACCCTACCGAGACAGGGAGGATGATGAAGCTTTCTTT. This encodes CASSFSPYRDREDDEAFF. The rearrangement uses TRBV5-5 and TRBJ1-1; 7 bases fit TRBD1. With 2 bases clipped from V and 7 bases from J, the junction kept 20 bases outside the gene matches. CDR3 size: 18 residues. From germline, CDR1 is SGHKS and CDR2 YYEKEE (reference sequence).

The chain has TRBV11-2 and TRBJ2-1; 9 bases line up with TRBD1. V gave up 2 bases and J gave up 9 bases; unmatched junction bases: 8. Germline-derived CDR1 and CDR2 are SGHAT and FQNNGV. This CDR3 has 15 residues. Here the CDR3 DNA reads TGTGCCAGCAGCTTAACCGGGACAGGGTACGGTGAGCAGTTCTTC. Translation gives CASSLTGTGYGEQFF.

The chain has TRBV30 and TRBJ2-3; D call uncertain. There are 14 residues in the CDR3. The germline V and J ends were trimmed by 1 base and 2 bases, with 10 bases remaining between them. Germline loops: CDR1 GTSNPN, CDR2 SVGIG (reference sequence). The CDR3, as DNA: TGTGCCTGGAGTGGGTATCGTCACACAGATACGCAGTATTTT. The encoded protein is CAWSGYRHTDTQYF.

V is TRBV5-1 and J is TRBJ2-7; 9 positions agree with TRBD2. Germline CDR1 and CDR2: SGHRS and YFSETQ. Trimming cost V 4 bases and J 2 bases; bases outside gene matches: 4. There are 14 residues in the CDR3. The CDR3 reads CASSRSSGTYEQYF. Written as DNA, the CDR3 is TGCGCCAGCAGCAGATCTAGCGGGACCTACGAGCAGTACTTC.

V gene TRBV9 combines with J gene TRBJ2-7; 8 nucleotides align to TRBD1. The ends lost 2 bases at V and 5 bases at J; junction bases unmatched: 3. This CDR3 is 13 amino acids long. Germline V gene lookup returns CDR1 SGDLS and CDR2 YYNGEE. The chain's CDR3 is CASSVQGADEQYF. CDR3 sequence (DNA): TGTGCCAGCAGCGTGCAGGGGGCGGACGAGCAGTACTTC.

The V gene is TRBV7-9, the J gene TRBJ2-1; 10 bases match TRBD2. V shed 3 bases and J 5 bases; nucleotides not matched to a gene: 4. This CDR3 region has 15 residues. The germline V gene encodes CDR1 SEHNR and CDR2 FQNEAQ (reference sequence). The CDR3 coding sequence is TGTGCCAGCAGCTTCCTTCTAGCGGGAGACAATGAGCAGTTCTTC. Encoded protein: CASSFLLAGDNEQFF.

V gene TRBV13 combines with J gene TRBJ2-1; D gene unclear. V gave up 5 bases and J gave up 3 bases, with 8 bases separating them. Looked up from germline, CDR1 is PRHDT and CDR2 is FYEKMQ (reference sequence). There are 13 residues in the CDR3. CDR3 sequence (DNA): TGTGCCAGCAGCGGATCTAGCTACAATGAGCAGTTCTTC. It codes for CASSGSSYNEQFF.

The chain couples TRBV29-1 to TRBJ1-2, with D hard to call. Trimming removed 4 bases from V and 6 bases from J, with 9 bases in between. The germline V gene has CDR1 SQVTM and CDR2 ANQGSEA. The CDR3 covers 11 residues. The DNA for the CDR3 is TGCAGCGTTGGCCCGTCTAATGGCTACACCTTC. Protein sequence: CSVGPSNGYTF.

Regarding this clone: At one boundary the junction diverges from the germline segment, which might be a read error. The chain combines TRBV4-1 with TRBJ1-5, with a weak D call TRBD1 (5 bases). CDR1 MGHRA and CDR2 YSYEKL come from the germline V gene. CDR3 length equals 14 residues. The CDR3 DNA sequence: TGTGCCAGCAGCCAAGTGGCAGGGATTCAGCCCCAGCATTTT. It translates to CASSQVAGIQPQHF.

The CDR3 reads CASSGLAGDYEQYF. In DNA, the CDR3 is TGTGCCAGTAGCGGACTAGCGGGAGACTACGAGCAGTACTTC. The chain employs TRBV19 and TRBJ2-7; 13 nucleotides align to TRBD2. CDR1 and CDR2 from the germline V gene are LNHDA and SQIVND (reference sequence). This CDR3 comprises 14 residues. V gave up 6 bases and J gave up 3 bases; unmatched junction bases: 2.

In this sample, this clone turned up once. This chain uses TRBV12-5 with TRBJ2-5, with 9 bases fitting TRBD2. Germline V gene data show CDR1 as LGHNT and CDR2 as FRNRAP. V shed 3 bases, J shed 5 bases, and the junction held 10 bases outside the gene matches. This CDR3 is 16 amino acids long. CDR3 sequence (DNA): TGTGCTAGTGGTTTCGGGACTAGCCGGTCGCAGGAGACCCAGTACTTC. Amino acids: CASGFGTSRSQETQYF.

The V and J genes are TRBV2 and TRBJ2-3; 13 bases line up with TRBD2. With V trimmed by 0 bases and J by 5 bases, 5 bases remained unmatched. From germline, CDR1 is SNHLY and CDR2 FYNNEI. The CDR3 runs to 17 residues. The CDR3 DNA reads TGTGCCAGCAGTGAAGCCGGACTAGCGGGAGTAATAGATACGCAGTATTTT. It codes for CASSEAGLAGVIDTQYF.